This TCR beta chain is drawn from a study of blood T cell repertoires in COVID-19. Study context: Collection of acute and convalescent COVID-19 samples took place in the United States, Italy and Spain.

Data came from immunoSEQ multiplex PCR; TCRdb stores just in-frame clones and leaves some out. The data contain under 300,000 clones, 80% to 90% of them singletons. Trimming left V 10 bases short and J 4 bases short, with 17 bases between. The CDR3 has 13 amino acids. Germline V CDR1 and CDR2: ENHRY, SYGVKD. Only a few counts were recorded for this clone. The material sequenced was PBMCs or T cells enriched from blood (not recorded which). The TCR originated in a woman younger than 35 who had recovered from COVID-19. V usage is TRBV10-3 and J usage is TRBJ2-7, with a possible D match to TRBD2 (6 bases). CDR3 in amino acids: CATGIGTGYEQYF. The DNA for the CDR3 is TGTGCCACCGGGATTGGGACTGGTTACGAGCAGTACTTC.